The 16 T cell receptor beta chains reported below all come from one sample, sequenced in a study of early T cells in non-severe SARS-CoV-2 infection. TCRdb re-derived calls from the 5' RACE reads in MiXCR, one entry per CDR3 protein. The repertoire holds tens of thousands of distinct CDR3 sequences, over 9% seen once, with approximately 16% in the top ten. The sequenced sample was whole blood. The receptors come from an adult who was a healthcare worker with PCR-confirmed SARS-CoV-2 infection or an uninfected control (not recorded which).

This clonotype was observed many times. The chain carries TRBV2 and TRBJ2-2, with TRBD1 matching over 7 bases. Germline CDR1 SNHLY, CDR2 FYNNEI. Trimming at V came to 10 bases and at J to 0 bases, leaving 8 bases not matched to a gene. This CDR3 spans 15 amino acids. Written as DNA, the CDR3 is TGTGCCACCGAAATCGGGACAGCGAACACCGGGGAGCTGTTTTTT. Protein: CATEIGTANTGELFF.

This clonotype was picked up many times. V is TRBV6-1 and J is TRBJ2-6, with D possibly TRBD1 on 7 matching bases. Germline V gene lookup returns CDR1 MNHNS and CDR2 SASEGT. The CDR3 has 16 amino acids. Trimming removed 7 bases at V and 0 bases at J, with 13 bases between. CDR3 sequence reads: CASTSEGASGANVLTF. CDR3 nucleotide sequence: TGTGCCAGCACTAGCGAGGGGGCCTCTGGGGCCAACGTCCTGACTTTC.

This clonotype was detected a few times. This chain joins TRBV6-6 and TRBJ2-1; D is undetermined. V lost 5 bases and J 7 bases, leaving 6 bases between the germline ends. The CDR3 consists of 11 residues. CDR1 and CDR2 (germline): MNHNY, SVGAGI (reference sequence). CDR3 in DNA: TGTGCCAGCAGTGCCCTAAATGAGCAGTTCTTC. Amino acid sequence: CASSALNEQFF.

This clonotype occurred many times. CDR3 sequence reads: CSASNLAGEHNEQFF. The CDR3 DNA reads TGCAGTGCTAGCAATCTAGCGGGGGAACACAATGAGCAGTTCTTC. The chain joins TRBV20-1 to TRBJ2-1; 10 nucleotides match TRBD2. The CDR3 covers 15 residues. V gave up 3 bases and J gave up 5 bases; unmatched junction bases: 7. In germline, CDR1 is DFQATT, CDR2 SNEGSKA (reference sequence).

The rearrangement links TRBV20-1 to TRBJ1-2; D not certain. This CDR3 region has 13 residues. The V and J ends lost 4 bases and 2 bases respectively, with 11 bases between them. Germline V gene lookup returns CDR1 DFQATT and CDR2 SNEGSKA (reference sequence). The CDR3 DNA sequence: TGCAGTGCTATGGACCGGCAGAACTATGGCTACACCTTC. Its translation: CSAMDRQNYGYTF.

At least ten counts were recorded for this clonotype. This rearrangement joins TRBV4-3 to TRBJ2-1; 11 nucleotides line up with TRBD1. The CDR3 is 14 residues long. Trimming removed 6 bases from V and 5 bases from J; junction bases left unmatched: 3. Germline V gives CDR1 LGHNA, CDR2 YSLEER. This chain's CDR3 is CASSPGQGDNEQFF. The CDR3 coding sequence is TGCGCCAGCAGTCCGGGACAGGGGGACAATGAGCAGTTCTTC.

This clonotype showed up just a few times. The chain joins TRBV30 to TRBJ1-1, with D perhaps TRBD1 (5 bases). V lost 3 bases, J lost 1 base, and 9 bases lay in between. CDR3 length: 13 amino acids. The germline CDR1 and CDR2 sequences are GTSNPN and SVGIG (reference sequence). In DNA, the CDR3 is TGTGCCTGGAGCGGACAACCGAACACTGAAGCTTTCTTT. It specifies CAWSGQPNTEAFF.

The chain has TRBV25-1 and TRBJ2-7, with D maybe TRBD1 (6 bases). Trimming cost V 5 bases and J 1 base, with 9 bases left between them. This CDR3 comprises 13 residues. Germline assignment: CDR1 MGHDK and CDR2 SYGVNS. CDR3 region: CASSRGGSYEQYF. The DNA of the CDR3 is TGTGCCAGCAGTAGAGGGGGATCCTACGAGCAGTACTTC.

This clonotype rates as medium-sized. This chain connects TRBV7-8 to TRBJ2-3; D unresolved. V was clipped by 5 bases and J by 3 bases, with 9 bases between them. Germline CDR1 SGHVS, CDR2 FQNEAQ. The CDR3 has 13 residues. The CDR3, as DNA: TGTGCCAGCAGCAGAAAGTCGACAGATACGCAGTATTTT. This sequence encodes CASSRKSTDTQYF.

This clonotype occurred many times. The chain uses TRBV12-2 and TRBJ2-7; TRBD1 was called by the table and not checked on the DNA. TRBV12-2 is shown as a pseudogene. The CDR3 sequence is 15 residues long. CDR3 nucleotides: TGTGCAAGTCGCTCGACGGGGGCCCCCCTCTACGAGCAGTACTTC. Translating gives CASRSTGAPLYEQYF.

This clonotype has a count of ten or more. The chain has TRBV9 and TRBJ2-7; 7 nucleotides agree with TRBD2. The V gene end was trimmed by 0 bases and the J gene end by 2 bases; junction bases not matched to a gene: 8. CDR3 length equals 16 residues. Germline V gives CDR1 SGDLS, CDR2 YYNGEE. The CDR3 DNA sequence: TGTGCCAGCAGCGTAGGGATCGAGAGCGGGACCTACGAGCAGTACTTC. Translating it yields CASSVGIESGTYEQYF.

This clonotype was seen repeatedly, ten times or more. The genes are TRBV19 and TRBJ1-2; no clear D. The V gene's germline CDR1 is LNHDA and CDR2 SQIVND (reference sequence). This CDR3 spans 13 amino acids. Trimming removed 3 bases from V and 5 bases from J, with 10 bases in between. CDR3 in amino acids: CASSISRLYGYTF. CDR3 coding DNA: TGTGCCAGTAGTATTTCCAGGTTGTATGGCTACACCTTC. Full variable domain (remainder filled in from reference TRBV19 and TRBJ1-2): DGGITQSPKYLFRKEGQNVTLSCEQNLNHDAMYWYRQDPGQGLRLIYYSQIVNDFQKGDIAEGYSVSREKKESFPLTVTSAQKNPTAFYLCASSISRLYGYTFGSGTRLTVV.

The chain combines TRBV28 with TRBJ2-7, with D perhaps matching TRBD1 (5 bases). Germline CDR1 is MDHEN and CDR2 is SYDVKM. The CDR3 has 12 amino acids. The V end lost 6 bases, the J end lost 4 bases, and 10 bases lay between the germline ends. CDR3: CASRSGIYEQYF. The CDR3 DNA follows: TGTGCCAGCAGGTCAGGGATATACGAGCAGTACTTC.

This clonotype was picked up many times. The rearrangement joins TRBV7-2 to TRBJ2-7; a possible D gene is TRBD2 (6 bases). Per germline, CDR1 SGHTA and CDR2 FQGNSA. Trimming cost V 5 bases and J 7 bases, with 18 bases left between them. The CDR3 runs 14 residues. The CDR3 is CASSPQASEGEQYF. Written as DNA, the CDR3 is TGTGCCAGCAGCCCCCAGGCTAGCGAGGGAGAGCAGTACTTC.

This clonotype is categorized as medium-sized. This chain joins TRBV13 and TRBJ2-5; TRBD2 matches at 10 bases. Trimming at V came to 8 bases and at J to 0 bases, leaving 12 bases not matched to a gene. The CDR3 length is 17 residues. CDR1 is PRHDT, CDR2 FYEKMQ, per germline (reference sequence). The CDR3 loop is CASCQTLAGDYQETQYF. The CDR3 DNA reads as TGTGCCAGCTGCCAGACCCTAGCGGGAGACTACCAAGAGACCCAGTACTTC.

This clonotype has at least ten counts. V is TRBV29-1 and J is TRBJ2-3, with a weak D call TRBD2 (5 bases). This CDR3 spans 12 amino acids. V was cut by 3 bases and J by 6 bases, with 10 bases left in between. Germline CDR1 is SQVTM and CDR2 is ANQGSEA. CDR3 nucleotides: TGCAGCGTTGAGGAGGACGGCGATACGCAGTATTTT. It translates to CSVEEDGDTQYF.